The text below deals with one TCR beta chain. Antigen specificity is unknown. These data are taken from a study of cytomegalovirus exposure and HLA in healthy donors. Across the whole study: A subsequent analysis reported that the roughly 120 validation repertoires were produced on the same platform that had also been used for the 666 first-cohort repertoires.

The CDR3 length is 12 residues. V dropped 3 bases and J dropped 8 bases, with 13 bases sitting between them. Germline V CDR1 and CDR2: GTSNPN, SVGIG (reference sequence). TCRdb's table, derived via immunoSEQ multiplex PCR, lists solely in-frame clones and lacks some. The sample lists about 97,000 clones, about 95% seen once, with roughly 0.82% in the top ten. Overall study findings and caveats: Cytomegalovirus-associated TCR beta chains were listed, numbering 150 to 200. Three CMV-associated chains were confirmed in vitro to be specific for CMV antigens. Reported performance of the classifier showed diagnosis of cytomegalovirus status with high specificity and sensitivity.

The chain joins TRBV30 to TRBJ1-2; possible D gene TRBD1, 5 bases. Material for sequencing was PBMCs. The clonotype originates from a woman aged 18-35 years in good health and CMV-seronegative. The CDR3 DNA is TGTGCCTGGAGGGCGGGACCGGGGGGCTACACCTTC. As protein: CAWRAGPGGYTF.